The source of this T cell receptor beta chain is a study of brain T cells in children with intractable seizures. General study results and limits: Pre- and post-surgery blood differed in depth, so pre-surgery absences may be undersampling. Viral specificity was inferred only from CDR3 similarity; HCMV serostatus was unknown.

Comments on this clone: As yet, its antigen is unknown.

Sample time point: blood from clinic visit 5 months post-surgery; TSC patient then seizure free. Surgery cases with the highest brain T cell transcript signatures were chosen for sequencing. At least one anti-epileptic drug was given before surgery. Here immunoSEQ multiplex PCR was the method, and the copy in TCRdb shows in-frame clones only, minus some. The data show 340,000 or so clones, with more than 85% seen just once and 5.7% held by the top ten. The CDR3 sequence is 14 residues long. V lost 1 base and J 4 bases, leaving 12 bases between the germline ends. Germline loops: CDR1 SGHRS, CDR2 YFSETQ.

The source material was peripheral blood, sampled roughly 5 months after surgery. This receptor was obtained from a boy in the first two years of life with tuberous sclerosis and intractable seizures. The chain recombines TRBV5-1 with TRBJ2-7, with a tentative D call TRBD1 (6 bases). CDR3 sequence: CASSLQQGRYEQYF. Written as DNA, the CDR3 is TGCGCCAGCAGCTTGCAACAGGGAAGGTACGAGCAGTACTTC.